Each of the 17 T cell receptor beta chains below was sequenced from the same sample in a study of cytomegalovirus exposure and HLA in healthy donors (dated by TCRdb to the late 2010s). Preparation of the library involved the immunoSEQ multiplex PCR assay. For the multiplex PCR, a mixture combining 60 forward primers for TCR Vbeta segments and 13 reverse primers for TCR Jbeta segments was used. TCRdb stores this immuneACCESS table with in-frame sequences only. Part of the clones is absent; in the studies checked, under half of the shortfall reflects unresolved V genes, and no reason is known for the rest. Within this sample are 130,000 to 150,000 clones, with over 60% of them counted one time only. Nearly 7% of the sample is taken by the ten largest. The material sequenced was PBMCs. The receptors originated from a man in his forties in good health and CMV-seropositive.

This chain joins TRBV15 and TRBJ2-7; 9 nucleotides match TRBD1. The V gene's germline CDR1 is LNHNV and CDR2 YYDKDF (reference sequence). The CDR3 spans 16 residues. V gave up 2 bases and J gave up 0 bases; unmatched junction bases: 5. The chain's CDR3 is CATSRLKTGGSYEQYF. Here the CDR3 DNA reads TGTGCCACCAGCAGACTTAAGACAGGGGGCTCCTACGAGCAGTACTTC.

V is TRBV4-3 and J is TRBJ2-7; 10 bases align to TRBD2. Trimming took 1 base from V and 6 from J; bases not matched to a gene: 6. The CDR3 is made up of 15 amino acids. Germline-derived CDR1 and CDR2 are LGHNA and YSLEER. DNA of the CDR3: TGCGCCAGCAGCCAAGGGGCTAGCGGGAGAGGCGAGCAGTACTTC. Its translation is CASSQGASGRGEQYF.

The chain employs TRBV2 and TRBJ1-5; D unresolved. The CDR3 consists of 11 residues. V shed 6 bases and J shed 7 bases, with 7 bases lying between them. Germline assignment: CDR1 SNHLY and CDR2 FYNNEI. Written as DNA, the CDR3 is TGTGCCAGCAGGGCGGGACAGCCCCAGCATTTT. This translates into CASRAGQPQHF.

This sequence joins TRBV5-1 and TRBJ1-1; unclear D gene. Per the germline V gene, CDR1 is SGHRS and CDR2 is YFSETQ. The CDR3 contains 16 residues. Trimming shortened V by 1 base and J by 1 base, and 14 bases separated the two germline ends. CDR3 amino acids: CASSLTDQRWNTEAFF. The CDR3 DNA is TGCGCCAGCAGCTTGACCGATCAGAGGTGGAACACTGAAGCTTTCTTT.

The chain carries TRBV28 and TRBJ2-7; D is possibly TRBD1 (7 bases). CDR3 length: 15 amino acids. Germline loops: CDR1 MDHEN, CDR2 SYDVKM. V was pared by 8 bases and J by 0 bases, with 17 bases between. The CDR3 region is CASRGGQESSYEQYF. The DNA for the CDR3 is TGTGCCAGCCGGGGAGGACAGGAAAGCTCCTACGAGCAGTACTTC.

This clone was recorded once. The chain links TRBV5-4 to TRBJ2-7, with D maybe TRBD2 (6 bases). The CDR3 covers 18 residues. Trimming shortened V by 0 bases and J by 0 bases, and 19 bases separated the two germline ends. CDR1 SGHNT and CDR2 YYREEE come from the germline V gene (reference sequence). In DNA, the CDR3 is TGTGCCAGCAGCTTGGGAGAGCGAGCGGGCGATGTCTCCTACGAGCAGTACTTC. Its protein product is CASSLGERAGDVSYEQYF.

This chain connects TRBV18 to TRBJ1-6; 7 bases map to TRBD1. V dropped 6 bases and J dropped 0; count of bases not matched to a gene: 2. This CDR3 has 15 residues. The germline CDR1 and CDR2 sequences are KGHSH and LQKENI. The CDR3 DNA sequence: TGTGCCAGCTCGCGGGACAGCTCCTATAATTCACCCCTCCACTTT. Its translation is CASSRDSSYNSPLHF.

V and J are TRBV5-6 and TRBJ2-7; 7 positions agree with TRBD1. The CDR3 has 16 residues. Germline V lookup: CDR1 SGHDT, CDR2 YYEEEE. Trimming at V came to 4 bases and at J to 0 bases, leaving 10 bases not matched to a gene. The DNA for the CDR3 is TGTGCCAGCAGCCCCGGACAGGTCTTCCTCTCCTACGAGCAGTACTTC. Amino acid sequence: CASSPGQVFLSYEQYF.

With regard to this clone: Its ends do not fully match the called genes, so a read error is possible. Other DNA sequences within the sample encode an identical CDR3. The V call is TRBV6-1, the J call TRBJ1-2; 9 bases fit TRBD1. Germline CDR1 and CDR2: MNHNS and SASEGT. This CDR3 is built from 15 residues. The CDR3 coding sequence is TGTGCCAGCAGTTTACAGGGGGCAGTAAACTATGGCTATACCTTC. This gives the protein CASSLQGAVNYGYTF.

This clone came up a few times. This chain connects TRBV6-5 to TRBJ2-1, with a tentative D call TRBD2 (6 bases). Trimming took off 8 bases at V and 2 bases at J, with 16 bases between the two ends. The CDR3 consists of 15 residues. Germline assignment: CDR1 MNHEY and CDR2 SVGAGI. The CDR3 protein is CASSWGDGAYNEQFF. CDR3 nucleotide sequence: TGTGCCAGCTCCTGGGGGGACGGGGCCTACAATGAGCAGTTCTTC.

This rearrangement joins TRBV9 to TRBJ2-1, with 7 bases matching TRBD2. The CDR3 length is 15 residues. Losses at the gene ends were 1 base for V and 9 bases for J; bases not matched to a gene: 10. CDR1 is SGDLS and CDR2 is YYNGEE in the germline V gene. In DNA form, the CDR3 reads TGTGCCAGCAGCGTACTTTCTAGCGGACAATTTGAGCAGTTCTTC. Its translation is CASSVLSSGQFEQFF.

The J gene is TRBJ2-2, the V gene TRBV6-1, with a tentative D call TRBD2 (7 bases). Trimming stripped 3 bases from V and 5 bases from J, with 16 bases between. This CDR3 has 16 amino acids. CDR1 and CDR2 (germline): MNHNS, SASEGT. CDR3 bases: TGTGCCAGCAGTGAGGGAGAGGGGGAGGGAACCGGGGAGCTGTTTTTT. Translating gives CASSEGEGEGTGELFF.

V is TRBV9 and J is TRBJ2-3, with TRBD2 matching 13 bases. The CDR3 is 16 residues long. From germline, CDR1 is SGDLS and CDR2 YYNGEE. After removal of 3 bases from V and 5 bases from J, the junction contained 6 bases not matched to a gene. CDR3 protein: CASSEGLAGARDTQYF. The CDR3 DNA is TGTGCCAGCAGCGAAGGACTAGCGGGGGCCAGAGATACGCAGTATTTT.

The chain combines TRBV14 with TRBJ2-7, with 15 bases identical to TRBD2. The V gene's germline CDR1 is SGHDN and CDR2 FVKESK. CDR3 length: 16 residues. The ends lost 8 bases at V and 7 bases at J; junction bases unmatched: 12. The DNA of the CDR3 is TGTGCCAGCCCCCAAGGGACTAGCGGGAGGCCGCGGGAGCAGTACTTC. Translating gives CASPQGTSGRPREQYF.

The chain employs TRBV15 and TRBJ2-7, with a possible D match to TRBD1 (5 bases). This CDR3 spans 13 amino acids. The V end was cut by 1 base, the J end by 5 bases, with 9 bases between. Germline CDR1 and CDR2: LNHNV and YYDKDF (reference sequence). CDR3 nucleotides: TGTGCCACCAGCAGAGTAGGGGCGGACGAGCAGTACTTC. Its translation: CATSRVGADEQYF. Supplemented by reference TRBV15 and TRBJ2-7, the full variable domain reads DAMVIQNPRYQVTQFGKPVTLSCSQTLNHNVMYWYQQKSSQAPKLLFHYYDKDFNNEADTPDNFQSRRPNTSFCFLDIRSPGLGDTAMYLCATSRVGADEQYFGPGTRLTVT.

The rearrangement links TRBV7-8 to TRBJ1-5; weak D call: TRBD1 (5 bases). Germline CDR1 and CDR2: SGHVS and FQNEAQ. This CDR3 region has 14 residues. V was cut by 6 bases and J by 1 base, with 10 bases left in between. The CDR3 DNA sequence: TGTGCCAGCAGTCAGGGATCAAGCAATCAGCCCCAGCATTTT. This translates into CASSQGSSNQPQHF.

The rearrangement uses TRBV30 and TRBJ1-1, with 7 nucleotides matching TRBD1. Germline trimming cut 2 bases from V and 5 bases from J; bases unmatched to any gene: 14. CDR1 is GTSNPN, CDR2 SVGIG, per germline (reference sequence). This CDR3 has 16 residues. CDR3 bases: TGTGCCTGGAGTCCCCCCTGGGACAGCCGGAGGACTGAAGCTTTCTTT. Translation: CAWSPPWDSRRTEAFF. The variable domain in full, completed from reference TRBV30 and TRBJ1-1, reads SQTIHQWPATLVQPVGSPLSLECTVEGTSNPNLYWYRQAAGRGLQLLFYSVGIGQISSEVPQNLSASRPQDRQFILSSKKLLLSDSGFYLCAWSPPWDSRRTEAFFGQGTRLTVV.